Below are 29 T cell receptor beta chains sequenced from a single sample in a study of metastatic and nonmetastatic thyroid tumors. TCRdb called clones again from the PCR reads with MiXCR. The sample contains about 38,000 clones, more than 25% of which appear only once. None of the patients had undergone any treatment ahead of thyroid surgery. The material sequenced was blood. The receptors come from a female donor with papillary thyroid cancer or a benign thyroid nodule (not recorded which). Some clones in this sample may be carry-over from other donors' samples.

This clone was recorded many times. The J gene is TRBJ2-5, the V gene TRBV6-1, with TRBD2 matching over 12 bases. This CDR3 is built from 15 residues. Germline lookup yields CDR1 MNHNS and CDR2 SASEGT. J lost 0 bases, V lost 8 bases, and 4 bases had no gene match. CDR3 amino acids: CASSLAGGHQETQYF. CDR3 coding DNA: TGTGCCAGCTCACTAGCGGGAGGCCACCAAGAGACCCAGTACTTC.

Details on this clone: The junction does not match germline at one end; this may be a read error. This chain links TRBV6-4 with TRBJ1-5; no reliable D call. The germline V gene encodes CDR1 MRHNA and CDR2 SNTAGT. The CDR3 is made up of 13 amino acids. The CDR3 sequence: CASSYSSNQPQHF. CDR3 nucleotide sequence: TGTGCCAGCAGTTACTCCTCCAATCAGCCCCAGCATTTT.

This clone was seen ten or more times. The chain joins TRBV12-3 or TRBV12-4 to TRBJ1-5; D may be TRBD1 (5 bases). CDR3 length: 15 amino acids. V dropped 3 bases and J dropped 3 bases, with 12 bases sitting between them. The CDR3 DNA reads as TGTGCCAGCAGTTTTTATTCGGGGGTCAATCAGCCCCAGCATTTT. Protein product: CASSFYSGVNQPQHF.

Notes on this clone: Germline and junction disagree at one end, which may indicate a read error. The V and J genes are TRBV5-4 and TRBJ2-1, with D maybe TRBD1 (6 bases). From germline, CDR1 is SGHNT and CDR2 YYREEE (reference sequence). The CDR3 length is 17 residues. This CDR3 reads CASNLFSGTRIHNEQFF. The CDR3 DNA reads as TGTGCCAGCAACTTGTTCTCGGGGACAAGGATCCACAATGAGCAGTTCTTC.

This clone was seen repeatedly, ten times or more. CDR3: CASSTKGQGTIYGYTF. The DNA of the CDR3 is TGTGCCAGCAGTACGAAGGGACAGGGGACGATCTATGGCTACACCTTC. J is TRBJ1-2 and V is TRBV28; 10 bases line up with TRBD1. CDR3 length: 16 residues. From germline, CDR1 is MDHEN and CDR2 SYDVKM. J was trimmed by 4 bases and V by 5 bases; bases with no gene match: 10.

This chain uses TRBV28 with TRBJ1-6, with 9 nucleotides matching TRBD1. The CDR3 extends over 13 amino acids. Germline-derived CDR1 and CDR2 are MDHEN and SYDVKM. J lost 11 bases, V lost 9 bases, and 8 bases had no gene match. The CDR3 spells CASRPQGAPPLHF. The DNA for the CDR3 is TGTGCCAGTAGACCACAGGGGGCGCCACCCCTCCACTTT.

The CDR3 DNA reads TGTGCCAGCAGTTCTTTAGCGGGAGTAGGAACAAGTGAGCAGTTCTTC. Amino acids: CASSSLAGVGTSEQFF. This chain uses TRBV6-2 or TRBV6-3 with TRBJ2-1; TRBD2 matches at 9 bases. Germline lookup yields CDR1 MNHEY and CDR2 SVGEGT. V was clipped by 4 bases and J by 9 bases; unmatched bases: 13. This CDR3 is 16 amino acids long.

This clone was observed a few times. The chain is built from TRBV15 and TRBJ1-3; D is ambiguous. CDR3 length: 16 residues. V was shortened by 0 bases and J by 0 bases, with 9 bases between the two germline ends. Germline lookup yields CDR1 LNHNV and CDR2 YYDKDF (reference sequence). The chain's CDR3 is CATSRDRAYSGNTIYF. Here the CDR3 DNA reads TGTGCCACCAGCAGAGATCGGGCCTACTCTGGAAACACCATATATTTT.

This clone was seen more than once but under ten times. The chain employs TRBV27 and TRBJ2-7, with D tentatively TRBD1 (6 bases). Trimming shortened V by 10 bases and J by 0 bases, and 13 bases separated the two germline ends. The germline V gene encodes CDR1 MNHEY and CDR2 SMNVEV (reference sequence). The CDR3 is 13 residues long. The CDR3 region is CATRRDTSYEQYF. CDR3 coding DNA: TGTGCCACCCGCCGGGACACCTCCTACGAGCAGTACTTC.

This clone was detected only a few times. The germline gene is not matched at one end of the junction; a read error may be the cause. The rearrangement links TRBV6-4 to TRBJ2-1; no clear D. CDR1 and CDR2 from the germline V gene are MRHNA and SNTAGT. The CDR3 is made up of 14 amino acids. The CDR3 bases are TGTGCCAGAAGTGACCGGCTGGTGTCCAATGAGCAGTTCTTC. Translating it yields CARSDRLVSNEQFF.

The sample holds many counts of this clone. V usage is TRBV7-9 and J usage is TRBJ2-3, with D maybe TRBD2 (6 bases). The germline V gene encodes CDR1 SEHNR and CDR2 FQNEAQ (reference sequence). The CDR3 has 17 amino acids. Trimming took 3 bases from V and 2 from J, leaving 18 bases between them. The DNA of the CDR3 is TGTGCCAGCAGCTTTCTGTTGGGACTCTCGGACACAGATACGCAGTATTTT. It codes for CASSFLLGLSDTDTQYF.

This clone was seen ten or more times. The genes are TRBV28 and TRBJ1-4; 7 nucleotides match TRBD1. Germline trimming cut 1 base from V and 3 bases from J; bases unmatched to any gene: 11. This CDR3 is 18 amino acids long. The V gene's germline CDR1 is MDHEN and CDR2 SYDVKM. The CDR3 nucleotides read TGTGCCAGCAGTTTATTGGGAGGGGGCGGCATATCTAATGAAAAACTGTTTTTT. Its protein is CASSLLGGGGISNEKLFF.

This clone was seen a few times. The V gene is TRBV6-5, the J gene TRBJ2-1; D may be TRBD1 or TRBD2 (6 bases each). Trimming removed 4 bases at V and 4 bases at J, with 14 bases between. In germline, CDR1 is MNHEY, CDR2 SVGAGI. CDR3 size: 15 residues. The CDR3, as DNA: TGTGCCAGCAGTTTAGCTTTAGGGGGGTACAATGAGCAGTTCTTC. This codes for CASSLALGGYNEQFF.

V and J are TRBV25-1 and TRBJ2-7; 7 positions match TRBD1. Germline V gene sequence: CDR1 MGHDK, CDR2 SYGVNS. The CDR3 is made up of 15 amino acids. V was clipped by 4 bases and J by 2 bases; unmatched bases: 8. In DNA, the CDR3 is TGTGCCAGCAGTGGGACGACAGGGTCCCCCTACGAGCAGTACTTC. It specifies CASSGTTGSPYEQYF.

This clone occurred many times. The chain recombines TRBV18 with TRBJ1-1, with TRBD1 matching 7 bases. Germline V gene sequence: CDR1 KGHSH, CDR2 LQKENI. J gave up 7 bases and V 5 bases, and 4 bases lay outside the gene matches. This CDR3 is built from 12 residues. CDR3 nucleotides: TGTGCCAGCTCAAGACAGGGCGGTGAAGCTTTCTTT. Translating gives CASSRQGGEAFF.

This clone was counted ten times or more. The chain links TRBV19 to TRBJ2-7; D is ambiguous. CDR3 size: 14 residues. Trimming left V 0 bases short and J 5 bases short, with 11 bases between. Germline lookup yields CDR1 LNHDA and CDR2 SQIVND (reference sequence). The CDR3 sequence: CASSIDDFGNEQYF. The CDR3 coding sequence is TGTGCCAGTAGTATAGATGACTTTGGTAACGAGCAGTACTTC.

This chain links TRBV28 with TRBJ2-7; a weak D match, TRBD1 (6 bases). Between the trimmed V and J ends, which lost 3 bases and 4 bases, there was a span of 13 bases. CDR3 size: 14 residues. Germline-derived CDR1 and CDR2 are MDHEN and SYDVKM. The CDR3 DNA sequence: TGTGCCAGCAGTTTGGCCAGGGGTGCGTACGAGCAGTACTTC. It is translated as CASSLARGAYEQYF.

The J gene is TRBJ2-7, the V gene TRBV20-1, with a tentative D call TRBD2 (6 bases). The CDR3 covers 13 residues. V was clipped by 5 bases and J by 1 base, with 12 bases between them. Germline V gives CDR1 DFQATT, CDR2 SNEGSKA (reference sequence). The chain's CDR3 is CSASYGGSYEQYF. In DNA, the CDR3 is TGCAGTGCTTCTTATGGAGGGTCCTACGAGCAGTACTTC.

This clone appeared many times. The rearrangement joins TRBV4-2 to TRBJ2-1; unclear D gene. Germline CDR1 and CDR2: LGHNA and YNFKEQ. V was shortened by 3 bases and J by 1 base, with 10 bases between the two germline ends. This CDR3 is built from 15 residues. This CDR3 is CASSHNTLSYNEQFF. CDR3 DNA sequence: TGTGCCAGCAGCCATAATACTTTATCCTACAATGAGCAGTTCTTC.

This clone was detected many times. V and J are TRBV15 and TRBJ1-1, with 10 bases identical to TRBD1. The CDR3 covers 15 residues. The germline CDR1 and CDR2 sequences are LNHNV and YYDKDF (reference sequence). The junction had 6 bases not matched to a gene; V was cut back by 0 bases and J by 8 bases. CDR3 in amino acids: CATSRDRTGGREAFF. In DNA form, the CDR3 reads TGTGCCACCAGCAGAGATAGGACAGGGGGAAGGGAAGCTTTCTTT.

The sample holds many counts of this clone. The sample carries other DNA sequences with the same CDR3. The chain's CDR3 is CASSPRGETDTQYF. In DNA form, the CDR3 reads TGTGCCAGCAGCCCCAGGGGGGAGACAGATACGCAGTATTTT. The chain is built from TRBV4-2 and TRBJ2-3; D might be TRBD1 (7 bases). V was shortened by 4 bases and J by 3 bases, with 11 bases between the two germline ends. The germline gives CDR1 LGHNA, CDR2 YNFKEQ. The CDR3 is 14 residues long.

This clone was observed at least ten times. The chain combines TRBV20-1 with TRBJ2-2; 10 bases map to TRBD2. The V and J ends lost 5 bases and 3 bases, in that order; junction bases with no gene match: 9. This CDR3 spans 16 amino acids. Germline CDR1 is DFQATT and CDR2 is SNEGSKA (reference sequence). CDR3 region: CSALNVLAGDTGELFF. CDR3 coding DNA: TGCAGTGCTCTCAATGTTCTAGCGGGAGACACCGGGGAGCTGTTTTTT.

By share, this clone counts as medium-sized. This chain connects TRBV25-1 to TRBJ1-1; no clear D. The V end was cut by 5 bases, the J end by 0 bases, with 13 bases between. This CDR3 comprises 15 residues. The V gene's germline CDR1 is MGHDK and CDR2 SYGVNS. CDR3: CASSPMGSMNTEAFF. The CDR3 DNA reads TGTGCCAGCAGTCCAATGGGCTCAATGAACACTGAAGCTTTCTTT. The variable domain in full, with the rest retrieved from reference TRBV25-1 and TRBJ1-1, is EADIYQTPRYLVIGTGKKITLECSQTMGHDKMYWYQQDPGMELHLIHYSYGVNSTEKGDLSSESTVSRIRTEHFPLTLESARPSHTSQYLCASSPMGSMNTEAFFGQGTRLTVV.

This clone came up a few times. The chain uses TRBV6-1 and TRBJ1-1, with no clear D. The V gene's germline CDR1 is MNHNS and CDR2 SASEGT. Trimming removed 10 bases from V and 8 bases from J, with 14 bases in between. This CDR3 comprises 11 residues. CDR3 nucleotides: TGTGCCATCAGAGCATGGGTAGAAGCTTTCTTT. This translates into CAIRAWVEAFF.

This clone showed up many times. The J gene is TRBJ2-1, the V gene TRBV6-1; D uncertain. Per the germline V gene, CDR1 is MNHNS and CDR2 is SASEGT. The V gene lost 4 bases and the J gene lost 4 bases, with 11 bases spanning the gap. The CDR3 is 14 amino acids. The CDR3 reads CASSGFIEYNEQFF. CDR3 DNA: TGTGCCAGCAGTGGTTTTATAGAGTACAATGAGCAGTTCTTC.

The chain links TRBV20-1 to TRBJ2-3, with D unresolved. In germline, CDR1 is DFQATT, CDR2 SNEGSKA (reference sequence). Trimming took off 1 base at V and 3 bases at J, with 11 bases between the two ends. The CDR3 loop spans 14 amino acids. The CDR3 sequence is CSARALVRTDTQYF. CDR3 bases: TGCAGTGCTAGAGCCCTGGTTAGGACAGATACGCAGTATTTT.

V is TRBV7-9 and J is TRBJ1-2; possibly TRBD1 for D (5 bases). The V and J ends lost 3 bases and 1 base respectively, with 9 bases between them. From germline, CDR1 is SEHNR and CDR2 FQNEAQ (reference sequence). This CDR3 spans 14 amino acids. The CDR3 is CASSFGRVNYGYTF. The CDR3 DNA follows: TGTGCCAGCAGCTTTGGCAGGGTTAACTATGGCTACACCTTC.

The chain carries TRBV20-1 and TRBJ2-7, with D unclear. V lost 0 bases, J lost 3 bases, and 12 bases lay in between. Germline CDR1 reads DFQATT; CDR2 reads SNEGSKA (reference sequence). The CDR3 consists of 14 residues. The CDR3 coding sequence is TGCAGTGCTAGAGAGCCGACTTCACACTACGAGCAGTACTTC. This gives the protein CSAREPTSHYEQYF.

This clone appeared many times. In DNA form, the CDR3 reads TGTGCCAGCTGTGCGGGGGGGCTAGATACGCAGTATTTT. Translating gives CASCAGGLDTQYF. The rearrangement links TRBV3-1 to TRBJ2-3, with 9 bases matching TRBD2. The CDR3 extends over 13 amino acids. Germline trimming cut 8 bases from V and 5 bases from J; bases unmatched to any gene: 5. CDR1 LGHDT and CDR2 YNNKEL come from the germline V gene (reference sequence).